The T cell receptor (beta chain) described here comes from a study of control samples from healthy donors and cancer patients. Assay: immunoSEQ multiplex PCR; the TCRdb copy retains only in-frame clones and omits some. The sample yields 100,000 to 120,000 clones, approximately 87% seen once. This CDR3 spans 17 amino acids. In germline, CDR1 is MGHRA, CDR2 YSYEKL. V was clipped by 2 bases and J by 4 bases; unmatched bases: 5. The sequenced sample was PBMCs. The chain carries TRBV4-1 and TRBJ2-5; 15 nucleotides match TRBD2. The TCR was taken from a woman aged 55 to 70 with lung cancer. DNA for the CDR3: TGCGCCAGCAGCCAATATGCGGGACTAGCGGGAGGAGAGACCCAGTACTTC. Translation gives CASSQYAGLAGGETQYF.